These 29 T cell receptor beta chains came from one sample sequenced in a study of T cells in Graves' hyperthyroidism and ophthalmopathy. Amplified TCR beta CDR3 regions derived from RNA transcripts. The HTBI primer set drove a first-round RT-PCR of the TCR CDR3. TCRdb reprocessed the multiplex PCR reads with MiXCR, giving one entry per CDR3 protein. The data contain under 700,000 distinct CDR3 sequences, over 15% of them seen just once; the ten biggest clones take up around a sixth. The sample was blood. These receptors were obtained from a woman younger than 30 with Graves' hyperthyroidism.

A word on this clonotype: A much larger clone differs by one base, so this may be a read error. The chain couples TRBV2 to TRBJ1-2; the D gene is possibly TRBD1 (5 bases). Germline lookup yields CDR1 SNHLY and CDR2 FYNNEI. The CDR3 runs 14 residues. The CDR3 sequence: CTSSAGRANYGYTF. CDR3 DNA sequence: TGTACCAGCAGTGCTGGCAGGGCTAACTATGGCTACACCTTC.

The V and J genes are TRBV20-1 and TRBJ2-7, with 12 nucleotides matching TRBD2. This CDR3 is 15 amino acids long. Germline V gene sequence: CDR1 DFQATT, CDR2 SNEGSKA (reference sequence). V gave up 0 bases and J gave up 1 base; unmatched junction bases: 1. The CDR3 DNA reads as TGCAGTGCTAGAGAACTAGCGGGAGGTTCCTACGAGCAGTACTTC. It yields the protein CSARELAGGSYEQYF.

The rearrangement links TRBV29-1 to TRBJ2-1; the D is unclear. Per germline, CDR1 SQVTM and CDR2 ANQGSEA. The CDR3 runs 11 residues. Trimming took off 6 bases at V and 7 bases at J, with 10 bases between the two ends. In DNA, the CDR3 is TGCAGCGTGGCAAGGGTAAATGAGCAGTTCTTC. The encoded protein is CSVARVNEQFF.

Only a few counts were recorded for this clonotype. J is TRBJ1-2 and V is TRBV5-1; D ambiguous. The CDR3 extends over 14 amino acids. V lost 1 base, J lost 0 bases, and 7 bases lay in between. The germline gives CDR1 SGHRS, CDR2 YFSETQ. The CDR3 reads CASSLNEANYGYTF. CDR3 in DNA: TGCGCCAGCAGCTTGAATGAAGCTAACTATGGCTACACCTTC.

This clonotype was seen a handful of times. The V and J genes are TRBV2 and TRBJ2-5; possibly TRBD1 or TRBD2 for D (7 bases each). V gave up 1 base and J gave up 5 bases, with 14 bases separating them. The CDR3 length is 15 residues. Per the germline V gene, CDR1 is SNHLY and CDR2 is FYNNEI. CDR3 loop: CASSEGQGGHETQYF. As DNA, the CDR3 is TGTGCCAGCAGTGAAGGTCAGGGGGGGCATGAGACCCAGTACTTC.

This chain links TRBV29-1 with TRBJ2-1; D is possibly TRBD1 or TRBD2 (5 bases each). The CDR3 loop spans 13 amino acids. CDR1 SQVTM and CDR2 ANQGSEA come from the germline V gene. The CDR3 spells CSYRDPGYNEQFF. CDR3 nucleotides: TGCAGTTACCGGGACCCCGGCTACAATGAGCAGTTCTTC.

The gene calls are TRBV16 and TRBJ2-7, with D perhaps matching TRBD1 (6 bases). The germline V and J ends were trimmed by 5 bases and 6 bases, with 14 bases remaining between them. Germline V gives CDR1 KGHSY, CDR2 FQNENV. CDR3 length: 13 residues. The CDR3 DNA follows: TGTGCCAGCAGCTCCTATACAGGGTTCGAGCAGTACTTC. This gives the protein CASSSYTGFEQYF.

The rearrangement joins TRBV5-1 to TRBJ1-5; a possible D gene is TRBD1 (5 bases). Trimming pared 3 bases from V and 2 bases from J, leaving 12 bases between. CDR3 length: 15 amino acids. Germline CDR1 and CDR2: SGHRS and YFSETQ. In DNA, the CDR3 is TGCGCCAGCAGCTATACAGGACGAGGCAATCAGCCCCAGCATTTT. Translating gives CASSYTGRGNQPQHF.

This clonotype was detected ten times or more. The CDR3 DNA is TGTGCCAGCACCAGGACAGGAGTGAACACTGAAGCTTTCTTT. Its translation: CASTRTGVNTEAFF. The genes are TRBV2 and TRBJ1-1, with 7 positions matching TRBD1. Losses at the gene ends were 7 bases for V and 0 bases for J; bases not matched to a gene: 5. This CDR3 is built from 14 residues. Looked up from germline, CDR1 is SNHLY and CDR2 is FYNNEI. Full variable domain (outside the CDR3, taken from reference TRBV2 and TRBJ1-1): EPEVTQTPSHQVTQMGQEVILRCVPISNHLYFYWYRQILGQKVEFLVSFYNNEISEKSEIFDDQFSVERPDGSNFTLKIRSTKLEDSAMYFCASTRTGVNTEAFFGQGTRLTVV.

This clonotype was recorded many times. V and J are TRBV28 and TRBJ1-6; 8 nucleotides line up with TRBD1. Unmatched junction bases numbered 7, after V lost 3 bases and J lost 9 bases. CDR3 length: 15 amino acids. Germline lookup yields CDR1 MDHEN and CDR2 SYDVKM. CDR3 coding DNA: TGTGCCAGCAGTTTGGCCACAGGGGGAGGTTCACCCCTCCACTTT. It yields the protein CASSLATGGGSPLHF. The full variable domain, its missing parts supplied by reference TRBV28 and TRBJ1-6, is DVKVTQSSRYLVKRTGEKVFLECVQDMDHENMFWYRQDPGLGLRLIYFSYDVKMKEKGDIPEGYSVSREKKERFSLILESASTNQTSMYLCASSLATGGGSPLHFGNGTRLTVT.

This clonotype appeared a single time. The chain employs TRBV3-1 and TRBJ2-7; weak D call: TRBD1 (6 bases). The CDR3 loop spans 16 amino acids. Trimming stripped 4 bases from V and 6 bases from J, with 22 bases between. Germline-derived CDR1 and CDR2 are LGHDT and YNNKEL (reference sequence). As DNA, the CDR3 is TGTGCCAGCAGCCCTCGGGCCGGGACACGGGTTTTCGAGCAGTACTTC. This gives the protein CASSPRAGTRVFEQYF.

This clonotype was seen more than once but under ten times. The chain recombines TRBV20-1 with TRBJ2-4; a weak D match, TRBD1 (7 bases). The CDR3 is made up of 14 amino acids. Trimming removed 6 bases from V and 3 bases from J, with 15 bases in between. Germline V lookup: CDR1 DFQATT, CDR2 SNEGSKA (reference sequence). The CDR3 loop is CSAGGAGGKNIQYF. DNA for the CDR3: TGCAGTGCCGGCGGGGCAGGGGGCAAAAACATTCAGTACTTC.

This clonotype was counted at least ten times. This chain joins TRBV5-1 and TRBJ1-2, with D perhaps TRBD1 (6 bases). CDR3 size: 17 residues. V lost 5 bases to trimming and J lost 0 bases, with 20 bases between them. The V gene's germline CDR1 is SGHRS and CDR2 YFSETQ. CDR3 nucleotides: TGCGCCAGCAGTCACTCAATCCAGGGGTCGGCTAACTATGGCTACACCTTC. It specifies CASSHSIQGSANYGYTF.

The V and J genes are TRBV15 and TRBJ2-5; 8 bases line up with TRBD2. The germline V gene encodes CDR1 LNHNV and CDR2 YYDKDF (reference sequence). CDR3 length: 16 amino acids. Trimming at V came to 0 bases and at J to 2 bases, leaving 5 bases not matched to a gene. CDR3 in DNA: TGTGCCACCAGCAGAGATCGGCGGGGGGTTCAAGAGACCCAGTACTTC. Protein: CATSRDRRGVQETQYF.

This clonotype was detected many times. V gene TRBV20-1 combines with J gene TRBJ1-6; D unresolved. Trimming shortened V by 6 bases and J by 3 bases, and 15 bases separated the two germline ends. This CDR3 has 15 amino acids. The germline gives CDR1 DFQATT, CDR2 SNEGSKA (reference sequence). The CDR3 DNA is TGCAGTGCACGGGGTGGCCGGTACTATAATTCACCCCTCCACTTT. Its protein is CSARGGRYYNSPLHF.

CDR3 protein: CSEAGQTNQPQHF. CDR3 nucleotides: TGCAGCGAAGCGGGACAGACAAATCAGCCCCAGCATTTT. The V call is TRBV20-1, the J call TRBJ1-5, with 7 nucleotides matching TRBD1. This CDR3 region has 13 residues. Germline CDR1 reads DFQATT; CDR2 reads SNEGSKA (reference sequence).

This clonotype was found many times. The V gene is TRBV3-1, the J gene TRBJ2-1; D ambiguous. The CDR3 extends over 16 amino acids. Germline-derived CDR1 and CDR2 are LGHDT and YNNKEL (reference sequence). Deletions cut 4 bases from V and 7 bases from J, with 20 bases between. CDR3 nucleotides: TGTGCCAGCAGCCCAAGGTCGTTAGCTAGTGCAAATGAGCAGTTCTTC. This translates into CASSPRSLASANEQFF.

Note on this clonotype: A read error may account for a junction end that differs from germline. V and J are TRBV6-4 and TRBJ1-3; D may be TRBD1 (5 bases). CDR1 is MRHNA and CDR2 is SNTAGT in the germline V gene. The CDR3 totals 15 residues. CDR3 DNA: TGTGCCTGCAGGGCCCCCTCGGGGTCTGGAAACACCATATATTTT. This translates into CACRAPSGSGNTIYF.

V usage is TRBV6-1 and J usage is TRBJ1-4, with D uncertain. The germline CDR1 and CDR2 sequences are MNHNS and SASEGT. V dropped 6 bases and J dropped 7 bases, with 15 bases sitting between them. The CDR3 length is 14 residues. The CDR3 DNA follows: TGTGCCAGCAGGGTGGGGTCGGTGACTGAAAAACTGTTTTTT. Its protein is CASRVGSVTEKLFF.

This clonotype was recorded at least ten times. The V call is TRBV2, the J call TRBJ1-4, with D tentatively TRBD1 (5 bases). The CDR3 extends over 15 amino acids. The V gene lost 5 bases and the J gene lost 8 bases, with 18 bases spanning the gap. Germline V gene lookup returns CDR1 SNHLY and CDR2 FYNNEI. CDR3 in amino acids: CASSRTPAGDEKLFF. The CDR3 bases are TGTGCCAGCAGTCGCACTCCAGCCGGGGACGAAAAACTGTTTTTT.

This clonotype was seen at least ten times. The rearrangement joins TRBV7-2 to TRBJ2-7; 11 nucleotides line up with TRBD2. CDR3 size: 15 residues. CDR1 and CDR2 from the germline V gene are SGHTA and FQGNSA. Trimming at V came to 7 bases and at J to 1 base, leaving 6 bases not matched to a gene. The CDR3 sequence: CASTTGTSGSYEQYF. CDR3 nucleotide sequence: TGTGCCAGCACCACCGGGACTAGCGGTTCCTACGAGCAGTACTTC.

Turning to this clonotype: A much bigger clone sits one base away, suggesting this may be a read error. The chain recombines TRBV20-1 with TRBJ1-6, with D possibly matching TRBD1 (5 bases). Trimming removed 0 bases at V and 6 bases at J, with 15 bases between. Germline CDR1 and CDR2: DFQATT and SNEGSKA (reference sequence). This CDR3 has 16 residues. The CDR3 nucleotides read TGCAGTGCTAGAGACGGGGGGAATCGTTGTAATTCACCCCTCCACTTT. Amino acids: CSARDGGNRCNSPLHF.

This clonotype was detected once. The rearrangement uses TRBV7-9 and TRBJ2-1, with D perhaps TRBD2 (6 bases). Trimming removed 11 bases at V and 6 bases at J, with 14 bases between. CDR3 size: 12 residues. The germline V gene encodes CDR1 SEHNR and CDR2 FQNEAQ (reference sequence). CDR3 DNA: TGTGCCTCGGAAGAGGGACTCAATGAGCAGTTCTTC. This translates into CASEEGLNEQFF.

This clonotype was picked up a small number of times. For the CDR3, the DNA is TGTGCCAGCAGCGTAGTCGGTTCTGGCTACACCTTC. This sequence encodes CASSVVGSGYTF. The chain couples TRBV9 to TRBJ1-2; D gene unclear. CDR1 SGDLS and CDR2 YYNGEE come from the germline V gene. Trimming left V 0 bases short and J 7 bases short, with 7 bases between. The length of the CDR3 is 12 residues. The complete variable domain, with remaining parts taken from reference TRBV9 and TRBJ1-2, reads DSGVTQTPKHLITATGQRVTLRCSPRSGDLSVYWYQQSLDQGLQFLIQYYNGEERAKGNILERFSAQQFPDLHSELNLSSLELGDSALYFCASSVVGSGYTFGSGTRLTVV.

The J gene is TRBJ1-2, the V gene TRBV7-9, with D possibly being TRBD1 (6 bases). The V end was cut by 5 bases, the J end by 7 bases, with 14 bases between. There are 13 residues in the CDR3. Germline V gene sequence: CDR1 SEHNR, CDR2 FQNEAQ (reference sequence). CDR3 nucleotides: TGTGCCAGCAGCCTGCGTGGGGGGCGTGGCTACACCTTC. Protein sequence: CASSLRGGRGYTF.

In its sample, this clonotype was seen many times. DNA for the CDR3: TGTGCCAGCAGTTGGGGAGATACTTTGACAGATACGCAGTATTTT. Protein sequence: CASSWGDTLTDTQYF. V usage is TRBV28 and J usage is TRBJ2-3; a possible D gene is TRBD2 (5 bases). Germline V gene data show CDR1 as MDHEN and CDR2 as SYDVKM. CDR3 length equals 15 residues. Trimming cost V 4 bases and J 3 bases, with 14 bases left between them.

This clonotype was observed a handful of times. This chain's CDR3 is CASSPKGGDNSPLHF. The CDR3 DNA is TGTGCCAGCTCACCCAAGGGAGGGGATAATTCACCCCTCCACTTT. V is TRBV18 and J is TRBJ1-6; D may be TRBD1 (5 bases). The V and J ends lost 3 bases and 5 bases respectively, with 11 bases between them. This CDR3 is built from 15 residues. Germline CDR1 is KGHSH and CDR2 is LQKENI.

Many counts were recorded for this clonotype. The chain carries TRBV5-8 and TRBJ1-4; TRBD1 agrees at 7 bases. The V and J ends lost 4 bases and 6 bases, in that order; junction bases with no gene match: 6. Germline-derived CDR1 and CDR2 are SGHTS and YDEGEE. The CDR3 covers 14 residues. This CDR3 reads CASSQTGEDEKLFF. DNA of the CDR3: TGTGCCAGCAGCCAAACAGGGGAAGATGAAAAACTGTTTTTT. Combining the CDR3 with reference TRBV5-8 and TRBJ1-4 gives the whole variable domain EAGVTQSPTHLIKTRGQQATLRCSPISGHTSVYWYQQALGLGLQFLLWYDEGEERNRGNFPPRFSGRQFPNYSSELNVNALELEDSALYLCASSQTGEDEKLFFGSGTQLSVL.

This clonotype was counted ten times or more. The chain recombines TRBV4-1 with TRBJ1-2; D is undetermined. V was shortened by 3 bases and J by 0 bases, with 11 bases between the two germline ends. The germline V gene has CDR1 MGHRA and CDR2 YSYEKL. This CDR3 comprises 15 residues. The CDR3: CASSQEGGANYGYTF. The CDR3 DNA follows: TGCGCCAGCAGCCAGGAAGGTGGCGCTAACTATGGCTACACCTTC.